Described below is a single TCR beta chain sequence and its context. As yet, its antigen is unknown. This sample was taken from a study of T cells in Graves' hyperthyroidism and ophthalmopathy. Study-wide findings and caveats: Most thyroid-expanded clonotypes above 0.001 were also found in blood.

RNA transcripts served as the template for amplifying TCR beta CDR3 regions. When the TCR CDR3 underwent first-round RT-PCR, the HTBI primer set was used. A single record per CDR3 protein comes from TCRdb applying MiXCR to the multiplex PCR reads. The repertoire includes hundreds of thousands of distinct CDR3 sequences, around 42% of them detected once, and just under 8.5% sits in the top ten. CDR1 is SGHRS, CDR2 YFSETQ, per germline. The CDR3 contains 17 residues. With 4 bases clipped from V and 2 bases from J, the junction kept 7 bases outside the gene matches. Sequenced input: peripheral blood or thyroid tissue (not recorded which). This receptor was taken from a young woman with Graves' hyperthyroidism. The chain has TRBV5-1 and TRBJ2-6, with 9 nucleotides matching TRBD1. The CDR3 DNA sequence: TGCGCCAGCAGCACGGGGACAGGGAACACTGGGGCCAACGTCCTGACTTTC. Translated: CASSTGTGNTGANVLTF.